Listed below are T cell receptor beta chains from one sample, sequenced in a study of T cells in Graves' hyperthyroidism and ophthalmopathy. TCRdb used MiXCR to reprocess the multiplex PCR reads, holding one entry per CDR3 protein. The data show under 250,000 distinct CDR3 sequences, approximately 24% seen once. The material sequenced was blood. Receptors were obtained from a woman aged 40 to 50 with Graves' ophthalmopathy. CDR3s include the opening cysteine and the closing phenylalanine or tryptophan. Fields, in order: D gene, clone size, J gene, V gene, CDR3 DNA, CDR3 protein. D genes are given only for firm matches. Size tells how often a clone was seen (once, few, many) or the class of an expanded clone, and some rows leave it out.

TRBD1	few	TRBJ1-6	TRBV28	TGTGCCAGCAGTTTCTACCGTGGACAGGGTTCCTATAATTCACCCCTCCACTTT	CASSFYRGQGSYNSPLHF
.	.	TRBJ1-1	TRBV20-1	TGCAGTGCTAAGGGGGAGGGCACTGAAGCTTTCTTT	CSAKGEGTEAFF
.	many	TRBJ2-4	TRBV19	TGTGCCAGTAGTATTACAGGGATATCCAAAAACATTCAGTACTTC	CASSITGISKNIQYF
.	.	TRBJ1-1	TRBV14	TGTGCCAGCAGCCAGAGCCAGGTTGAAGCTTTCTTT	CASSQSQVEAFF
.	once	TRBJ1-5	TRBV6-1	TGTGCCAGCACCCGAGGTGGACAGCCCCAGCATTTT	CASTRGGQPQHF
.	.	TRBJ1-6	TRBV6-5	TGTGCCAGCAGTTACGTCAGCCTGGGTTCACCCCTCCACTTT	CASSYVSLGSPLHF
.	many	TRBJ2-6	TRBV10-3	TGTGCCATCGTGGACTCCAACTCTGGGGCCAACGTCCTGACTTTC	CAIVDSNSGANVLTF
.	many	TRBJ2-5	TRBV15	TGTGCCACCAGCAGAGTGTTGGGAGAGACCCAGTACTTC	CATSRVLGETQYF
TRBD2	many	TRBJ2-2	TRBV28	TGTGCCAGCAGTCCGATACTAGCGGGAGGAACCGGGGAGCTGTTTTTT	CASSPILAGGTGELFF
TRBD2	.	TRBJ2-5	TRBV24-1	TGTGCCACCAGTGATCGATTTAGCGGGGCGGCAGAGACCCAGTACTTC	CATSDRFSGAAETQYF
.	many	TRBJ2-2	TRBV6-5	TGTGCCAGCACTTGGGGCTACACCGGGGAGCTGTTTTTT	CASTWGYTGELFF